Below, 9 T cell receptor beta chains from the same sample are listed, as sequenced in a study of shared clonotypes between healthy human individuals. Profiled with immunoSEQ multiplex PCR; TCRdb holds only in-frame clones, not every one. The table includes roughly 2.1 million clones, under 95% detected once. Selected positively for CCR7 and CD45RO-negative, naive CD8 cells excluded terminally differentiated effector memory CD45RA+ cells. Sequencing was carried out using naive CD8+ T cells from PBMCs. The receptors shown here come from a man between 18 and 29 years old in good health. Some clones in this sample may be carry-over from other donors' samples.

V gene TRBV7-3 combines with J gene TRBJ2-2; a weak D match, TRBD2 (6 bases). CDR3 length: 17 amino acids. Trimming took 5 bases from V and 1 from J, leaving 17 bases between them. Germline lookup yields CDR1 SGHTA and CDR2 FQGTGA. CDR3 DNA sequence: TGTGCCAGCAGCCCATCGGCCGGGGGATTGAACACCGGGGAGCTGTTTTTT. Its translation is CASSPSAGGLNTGELFF.

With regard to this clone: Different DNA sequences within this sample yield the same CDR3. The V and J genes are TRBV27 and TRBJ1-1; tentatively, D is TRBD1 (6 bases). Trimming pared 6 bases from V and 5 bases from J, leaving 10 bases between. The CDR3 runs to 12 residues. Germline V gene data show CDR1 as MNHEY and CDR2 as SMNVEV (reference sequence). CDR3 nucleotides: TGTGCCAGCAGAAGGGGGGGGACTGAAGCTTTCTTT. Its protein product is CASRRGGTEAFF.

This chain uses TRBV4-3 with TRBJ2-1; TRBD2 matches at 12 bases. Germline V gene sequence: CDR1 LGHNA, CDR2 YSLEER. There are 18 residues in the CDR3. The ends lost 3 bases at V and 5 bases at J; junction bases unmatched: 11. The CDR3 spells CASSQEVFRTSGDNEQFF. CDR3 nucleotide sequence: TGCGCCAGCAGCCAGGAGGTATTCCGGACTAGCGGGGACAATGAGCAGTTCTTC.

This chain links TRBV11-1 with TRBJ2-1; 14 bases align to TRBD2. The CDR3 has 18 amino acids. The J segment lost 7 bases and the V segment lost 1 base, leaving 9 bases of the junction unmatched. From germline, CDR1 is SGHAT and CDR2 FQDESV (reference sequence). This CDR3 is CASSLGTSGRPFGNEQFF. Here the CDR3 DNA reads TGTGCCAGCAGCTTAGGGACTAGCGGGAGGCCGTTTGGTAATGAGCAGTTCTTC.

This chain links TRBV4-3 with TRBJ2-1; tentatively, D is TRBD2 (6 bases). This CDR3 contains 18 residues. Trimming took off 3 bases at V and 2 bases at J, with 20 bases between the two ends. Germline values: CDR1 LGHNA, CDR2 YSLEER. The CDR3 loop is CASSQTFYGSGTYNEQFF. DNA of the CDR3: TGCGCCAGCAGCCAGACGTTTTACGGGAGTGGGACCTACAATGAGCAGTTCTTC.

The CDR3 region has the DNA TGTGCCAGCAGTGGGACGGACTACACCGGGGAGCTGTTTTTT. This translates into CASSGTDYTGELFF. The chain combines TRBV7-9 with TRBJ2-2; TRBD1 or TRBD2 may be the D gene (5 bases each). The V gene lost 6 bases and the J gene lost 3 bases, with 11 bases spanning the gap. This CDR3 region has 14 residues. Looked up from germline, CDR1 is SEHNR and CDR2 is FQNEAQ (reference sequence).

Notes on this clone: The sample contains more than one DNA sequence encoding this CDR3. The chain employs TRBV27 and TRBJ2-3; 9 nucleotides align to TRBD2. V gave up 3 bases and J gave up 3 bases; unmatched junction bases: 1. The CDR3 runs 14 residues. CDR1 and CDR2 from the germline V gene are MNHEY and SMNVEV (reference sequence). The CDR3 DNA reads TGTGCCAGCAGTTTCCTAGCGGGGACAGATACGCAGTATTTT. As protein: CASSFLAGTDTQYF.

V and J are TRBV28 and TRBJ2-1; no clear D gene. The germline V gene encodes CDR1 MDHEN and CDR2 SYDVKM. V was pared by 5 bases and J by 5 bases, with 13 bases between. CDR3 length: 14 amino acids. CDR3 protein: CASSQRRFDNEQFF. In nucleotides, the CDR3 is TGTGCCAGCAGTCAACGCCGCTTTGACAATGAGCAGTTCTTC.

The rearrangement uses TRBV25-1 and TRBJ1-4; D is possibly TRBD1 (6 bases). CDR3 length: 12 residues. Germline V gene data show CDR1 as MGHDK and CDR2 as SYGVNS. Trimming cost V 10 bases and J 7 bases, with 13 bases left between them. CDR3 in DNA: TGTGCCAACCTAGGGGGAGGTGAAAAACTGTTTTTT. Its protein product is CANLGGGEKLFF.